This T cell receptor beta chain was obtained from a study of blood T cell repertoires in COVID-19. V lost 3 bases, J lost 4 bases, and 12 bases lay in between. The germline V gene encodes CDR1 SNHLY and CDR2 FYNNEI. The CDR3 covers 14 residues. Sequencing used immunoSEQ multiplex PCR; TCRdb keeps in-frame clones, though not all of them. Here the sample spans 84,000 or so clones, 60% to 85% being singletons. This rearrangement joins TRBV2 to TRBJ1-1; a weak D match, TRBD1 (5 bases). This clonotype originated in a human donor in a cohort sampled during active COVID-19. The sample taken for sequencing was peripheral blood. The CDR3 reads CASSDFLGGTEAFF. The CDR3 bases are TGTGCCAGCAGTGATTTTCTGGGGGGCACTGAAGCTTTCTTT.